This T cell receptor beta chain was retrieved from a study of blood T cell repertoires in COVID-19. In the study overall: Spain, Italy and the United States supplied samples that represented acute and convalescent COVID-19. The analysed material was cDNA or gDNA that came from T cells, B-cell-depleted T cells, or PBMCs.

The CDR3 length is 11 residues. V lost 6 bases and J 7 bases, leaving 12 bases between the germline ends. Germline V CDR1 and CDR2: SQVTM, ANQGSEA. Authors' data handling: Amplification of reference gene primers provided the estimated nucleated cell counts. Produced via immunoSEQ multiplex PCR; TCRdb's table is partial and in-frame only. Clonal size and the V and J genes are those of that table, whereas D and trimming came from the DNA. The sample yields some 110,000 clones, over 80% seen once. The chain links TRBV29-1 to TRBJ1-1; the D is unclear. Sequencing was done on a sample of peripheral blood. The receptor was isolated from a woman in her 70s with acute or convalescent COVID-19. CDR3 residues: CSVRGNNEAFF. The DNA for the CDR3 is TGCAGCGTCCGAGGAAATAATGAAGCTTTCTTT.